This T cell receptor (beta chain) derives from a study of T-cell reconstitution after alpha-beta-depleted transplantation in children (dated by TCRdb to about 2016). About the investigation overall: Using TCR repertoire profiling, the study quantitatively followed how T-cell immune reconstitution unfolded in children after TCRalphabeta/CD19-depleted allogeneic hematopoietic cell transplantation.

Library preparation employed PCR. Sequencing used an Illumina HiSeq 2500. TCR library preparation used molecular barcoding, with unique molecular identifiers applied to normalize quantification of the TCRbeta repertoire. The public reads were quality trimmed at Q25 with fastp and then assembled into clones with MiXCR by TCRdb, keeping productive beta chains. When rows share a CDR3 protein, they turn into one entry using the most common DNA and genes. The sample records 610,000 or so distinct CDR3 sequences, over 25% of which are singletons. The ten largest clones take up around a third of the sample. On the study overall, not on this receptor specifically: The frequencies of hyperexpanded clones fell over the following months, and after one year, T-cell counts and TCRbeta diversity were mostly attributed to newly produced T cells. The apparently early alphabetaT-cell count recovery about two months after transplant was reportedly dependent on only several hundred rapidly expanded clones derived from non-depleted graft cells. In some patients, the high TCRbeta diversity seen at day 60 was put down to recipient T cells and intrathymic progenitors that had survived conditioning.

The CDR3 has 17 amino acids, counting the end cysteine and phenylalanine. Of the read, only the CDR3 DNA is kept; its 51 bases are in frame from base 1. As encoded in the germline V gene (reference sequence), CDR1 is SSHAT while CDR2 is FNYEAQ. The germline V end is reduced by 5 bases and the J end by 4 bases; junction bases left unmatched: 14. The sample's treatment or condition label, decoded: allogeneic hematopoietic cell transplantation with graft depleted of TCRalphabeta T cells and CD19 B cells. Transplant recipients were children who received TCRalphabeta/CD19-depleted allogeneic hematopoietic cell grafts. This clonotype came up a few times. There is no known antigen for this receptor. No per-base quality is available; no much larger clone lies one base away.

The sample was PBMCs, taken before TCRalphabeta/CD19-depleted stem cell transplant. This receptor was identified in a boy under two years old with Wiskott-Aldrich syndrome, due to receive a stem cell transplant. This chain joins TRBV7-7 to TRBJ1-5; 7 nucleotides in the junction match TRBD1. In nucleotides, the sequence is TGTGCCAGCAGCCACTTGGGACAGCTATCGTTTAATCAGCCCCAGCATTTT. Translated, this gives CASSHLGQLSFNQPQHF. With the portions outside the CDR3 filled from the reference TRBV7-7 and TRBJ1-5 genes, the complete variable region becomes GAGVSQSPRYKVTKRGQDVTLRCDPISSHATLYWYQQALGQGPEFLTYFNYEAQPDKSGLPSDRFSAERPEGSISTLTIQRTEQRDSAMYRCASSHLGQLSFNQPQHFGDGTRLSIL.